These T cell receptor beta chains were read from a single sample in a study of blood T cell repertoires in COVID-19. Some clones are missing from TCRdb's copy, which holds only in-frame ones; the method was immunoSEQ multiplex PCR. The table has around 43,000 clones, about 85% seen once. Sequencing was done on a sample of peripheral blood. The receptors were sampled from a man aged 50 to 59 in a cohort sampled during active COVID-19. Each CDR3 is given with its conserved first and last residue. A D gene is named only where the DNA matches it firmly. Not all rows give a size; the values are once, few, many and, for expanded clones, a class.

D gene	clone size	V gene	J gene	CDR3 protein	CDR3 DNA
TRBD1	NA	TRBV24-1	TRBJ2-3	CATSDPGQGVDTQYF	TGTGCCACCAGTGATCCCGGACAGGGTGTAGATACGCAGTATTTT
NA	NA	TRBV7-9	TRBJ1-6	CASSREGYTSPLHF	TGTGCCAGCAGCAGGGAGGGGTATACTTCACCCCTCCACTTT
NA	NA	TRBV6-5	TRBJ1-4	CASSFSRDTDEKLFF	TGTGCCAGCAGTTTCAGCCGGGACACTGACGAAAAACTGTTTTTT
NA	once	TRBV15	TRBJ1-5	CATSRDLRVAAGDKGQPQHF	TGTGCCACCAGCAGAGATCTTAGGGTCGCGGCGGGAGACAAGGGTCAGCCCCAGCATTTT
NA	NA	TRBV29-1	TRBJ1-4	CSVVERAGANEKLFF	TGCAGCGTTGTGGAGCGGGCGGGGGCTAATGAAAAACTGTTTTTT
NA	once	TRBV30	TRBJ1-5	CAWSPGLEWPQHF	TGTGCCTGGAGTCCGGGATTGGAATGGCCCCAGCATTTT
TRBD1	few	TRBV7-9	TRBJ1-3	CASSTGQGNGNTIYF	TGTGCCAGCAGCACCGGACAGGGAAATGGAAACACCATATATTTT
NA	NA	TRBV5-4	TRBJ1-5	CAVQTDNQPQHF	TGTGCCGTTCAGACAGACAATCAGCCCCAGCATTTT
TRBD2	few	TRBV7-9	TRBJ2-1	CASSIRPGTSGSNEQFF	TGTGCCAGCAGCATCCGCCCCGGGACTAGCGGGAGCAATGAGCAGTTCTTC
TRBD1	NA	TRBV6-6	TRBJ1-2	CASSYSQGAGYTF	TGTGCCAGCAGTTACAGCCAGGGGGCTGGCTACACCTTC
NA	NA	TRBV2	TRBJ1-1	CASSAPGKLMNTEAFF	TGTGCCAGCAGTGCCCCGGGGAAGCTTATGAACACTGAAGCTTTCTTT
TRBD2	NA	TRBV5-6	TRBJ2-5	CASSPILAGVPYQETQYF	TGTGCCAGCAGCCCGATACTAGCGGGGGTCCCCTATCAAGAGACCCAGTACTTC
NA	once	TRBV9	TRBJ2-2	CASSVEGTPPTGELFF	TGTGCCAGCAGCGTAGAGGGGACTCCTCCCACCGGGGAGCTGTTTTTT
TRBD1	NA	TRBV11-2	TRBJ1-1	CASSQTGMEAFF	TGTGCCAGCAGCCAGACAGGGATGGAAGCTTTCTTT
TRBD2	NA	TRBV10-2	TRBJ2-7	CASRSVAGVVAYEQYF	TGCGCCAGCAGGAGCGTAGCGGGGGTTGTAGCCTACGAGCAGTACTTC
NA	NA	TRBV13	TRBJ2-1	CASSLESPILYNEQFF	TGTGCCAGCAGCTTAGAGTCCCCTATACTCTACAATGAGCAGTTCTTC
NA	NA	TRBV6-5	TRBJ1-3	CASSYAGQGTGNTIYF	TGTGCCAGCAGTTACGCGGGGCAGGGCACTGGAAACACCATATATTTT
NA	NA	TRBV25-1	TRBJ1-3	CASSDPDDWGVSGNTIYF	TGTGCCAGCAGTGACCCAGACGACTGGGGGGTCTCTGGAAACACCATATATTTT
NA	NA	TRBV5-6	TRBJ1-2	CASSDGQTRGYTF	TGTGCCAGCAGCGACGGACAGACCCGAGGCTACACCTTC
NA	NA	TRBV6-5	TRBJ1-1	CASSYDRHFEAFF	TGTGCCAGCAGTTACGACCGACACTTTGAAGCTTTCTTT
TRBD2	NA	TRBV28	TRBJ2-2	CASSPGLADYTGELFF	TGTGCCAGCAGCCCGGGACTAGCGGATTACACCGGGGAGCTGTTTTTT
TRBD1	NA	TRBV14	TRBJ2-3	CASSQDSAGQGRDTQYF	TGTGCCAGCAGCCAAGATTCTGCGGGACAGGGGAGAGATACGCAGTATTTT
NA	NA	TRBV9	TRBJ2-5	CASSTSPRDQETQYF	TGTGCCAGCAGCACCTCCCCGAGGGACCAAGAGACCCAGTACTTC
NA	NA	TRBV6-2/TRBV6-3	TRBJ1-1	CASSLGWAKGDEAFF	TGTGCCAGCAGTCTGGGGTGGGCCAAAGGGGATGAAGCTTTCTTT
NA	NA	TRBV4-3	TRBJ1-2	CASSPSGQSNYGYTF	TGCGCCAGCAGCCCATCCGGACAGTCTAACTATGGCTACACCTTC
NA	NA	TRBV7-3	TRBJ2-3	CASSFWTSGTDTQYF	TGTGCCAGCAGCTTTTGGACTTCCGGCACAGATACGCAGTATTTT
TRBD1	medium-sized	TRBV7-8	TRBJ2-3	CASSLGGRGYVSDTQYF	TGTGCCAGCAGCTTAGGGGGCAGGGGGTATGTTTCAGATACGCAGTATTTT
NA	once	TRBV7-2	TRBJ1-3	CASSLEVRATPGNTIYF	TGTGCCAGCAGCTTAGAGGTCAGGGCGACGCCTGGAAACACCATATATTTT
NA	NA	TRBV6-5	TRBJ1-2	CASSYSPQGRPYGYTF	TGTGCCAGCAGTTACTCTCCCCAGGGAAGGCCCTATGGCTACACCTTC
NA	NA	TRBV7-9	TRBJ1-4	CASSSEADGTNEKLFF	TGTGCCAGCAGCTCAGAGGCCGATGGGACTAATGAAAAACTGTTTTTT
NA	NA	TRBV7-2	TRBJ1-4	CASGQGPNEKLFF	TGTGCCAGCGGTCAGGGGCCGAATGAAAAACTGTTTTTT
NA	NA	TRBV7-9	TRBJ2-4	CASSLVLTYENIQYF	TGTGCCAGCAGCTTAGTTCTCACTTATGAAAACATTCAGTACTTC
TRBD1	NA	TRBV27	TRBJ2-1	CASKKGTGDYNEQFF	TGTGCCAGCAAAAAAGGGACAGGAGATTACAATGAGCAGTTCTTC
NA	NA	TRBV6-5	TRBJ1-4	CASSYSRARREKLFF	TGTGCCAGCAGTTACTCGAGGGCGCGGCGGGAAAAACTGTTTTTT
TRBD2	NA	TRBV14	TRBJ2-1	CASSQDTSGRDEQFF	TGTGCCAGCAGCCAAGATACTAGCGGGAGGGATGAGCAGTTCTTC
TRBD2	NA	TRBV9	TRBJ2-4	CASSGGTSGAKNIQYF	TGTGCCAGCAGCGGCGGGACTAGCGGGGCCAAAAACATTCAGTACTTC
TRBD1	NA	TRBV27	TRBJ1-1	CASSFGTGTEAFF	TGTGCCAGCAGCTTCGGGACAGGCACTGAAGCTTTCTTT
TRBD2	NA	TRBV30	TRBJ2-1	CAGGGNEQFF	TGTGCCGGCGGGGGGAATGAGCAGTTCTTC
NA	few	TRBV11-2	TRBJ2-1	CASSLVGEVYNEQFF	TGTGCCAGCAGCTTGGTTGGGGAGGTCTACAATGAGCAGTTCTTC
TRBD1	NA	TRBV30	TRBJ1-6	CAWGKGAADSPLHF	TGTGCCTGGGGGAAGGGGGCGGCGGATTCACCCCTCCACTTT
NA	NA	TRBV1	TRBJ2-2	CTSSQPTRLAGVLGGELFF	TGCACCAGCAGCCAACCCACGCGACTAGCGGGAGTATTGGGCGGGGAGCTGTTTTTT
TRBD1	NA	TRBV6-5	TRBJ2-2	CASNPGQGFGELFF	TGTGCCAGCAACCCGGGACAGGGTTTCGGGGAGCTGTTTTTT
TRBD2	once	TRBV10-3	TRBJ2-3	CAISTGTSGGASTDTQYF	TGTGCCATCAGCACCGGGACTAGCGGGGGGGCTAGCACAGATACGCAGTATTTT
TRBD1	NA	TRBV11-2	TRBJ2-1	CASSRTGGRRESYNEQFF	TGTGCCAGCAGCAGGACAGGGGGCCGACGTGAATCCTACAATGAGCAGTTCTTC
TRBD2	NA	TRBV9	TRBJ2-1	CASSVGGGDEQFF	TGTGCCAGCAGCGTAGGGGGAGGGGATGAGCAGTTCTTC
TRBD2	NA	TRBV7-3	TRBJ2-7	CASSPTGGVYEQYF	TGTGCCAGCAGCCCAACTGGGGGGGTCTACGAGCAGTACTTC
NA	NA	TRBV11-3	TRBJ1-2	CASSFREFYGYTF	TGTGCCAGCAGCTTTCGGGAATTCTATGGCTACACCTTC
NA	NA	TRBV10-1	TRBJ2-5	CASSAGARQETQYF	TGCGCCAGCAGTGCGGGAGCCCGCCAAGAGACCCAGTACTTC
NA	NA	TRBV11-2	TRBJ2-1	CASSLDLSSYNEQFF	TGTGCCAGCAGCTTGGACTTGAGCTCCTACAATGAGCAGTTCTTC
NA	NA	TRBV4-3	TRBJ2-3	CASSHHLAKLYTQYF	TGCGCCAGCAGCCACCATCTAGCTAAACTCTATACGCAGTATTTT
NA	once	TRBV19	TRBJ1-2	CASRPGDYGYTF	TGTGCCAGTCGTCCAGGGGACTATGGCTACACCTTC
TRBD2	NA	TRBV19	TRBJ2-5	CASSIVGGGETQYF	TGTGCCAGTAGTATCGTCGGGGGGGGCGAGACCCAGTACTTC
TRBD2	NA	TRBV24-1	TRBJ2-1	CATSDLRAGARNEQFF	TGTGCCACCAGTGATTTGCGTGCGGGAGCTCGGAATGAGCAGTTCTTC
TRBD1	NA	TRBV19	TRBJ2-2	CASTPGTGTGELFF	TGTGCCAGTACTCCCGGGACAGGGACCGGGGAGCTGTTTTTT
TRBD1	NA	TRBV6-6	TRBJ2-1	CASSSSGTGVYEQFF	TGTGCCAGCAGTTCGTCCGGGACAGGGGTTTATGAGCAGTTCTTC